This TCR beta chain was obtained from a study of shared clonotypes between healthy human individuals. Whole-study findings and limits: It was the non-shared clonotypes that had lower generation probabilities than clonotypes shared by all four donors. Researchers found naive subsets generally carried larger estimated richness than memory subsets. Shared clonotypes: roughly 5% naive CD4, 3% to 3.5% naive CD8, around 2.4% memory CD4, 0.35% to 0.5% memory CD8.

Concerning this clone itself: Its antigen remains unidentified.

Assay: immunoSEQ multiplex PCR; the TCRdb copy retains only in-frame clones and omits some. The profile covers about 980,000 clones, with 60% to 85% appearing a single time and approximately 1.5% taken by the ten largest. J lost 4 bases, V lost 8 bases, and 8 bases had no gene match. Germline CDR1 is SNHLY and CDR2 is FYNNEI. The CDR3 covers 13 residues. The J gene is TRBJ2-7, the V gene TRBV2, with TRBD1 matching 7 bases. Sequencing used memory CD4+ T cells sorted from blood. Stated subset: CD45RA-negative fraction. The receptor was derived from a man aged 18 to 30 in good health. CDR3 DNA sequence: TGTGCCAGCCGAGTAACAGGGGTGTACGAGCAGTACTTC. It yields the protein CASRVTGVYEQYF.